This T cell receptor (beta chain) was sequenced in a study of shared clonotypes between healthy human individuals (TCRdb year 2020). About the investigation overall: Three men and a couple of women, aged 18 to 49 years, made up the cohort. Per donor, three plates each were used for CD4 naive and CD4 memory, two for CD8 naive, and one for CD8 memory. Per donor, leukapheresis produced somewhere between about 0.9 and 9.5 billion PBMCs. To estimate repertoire size and how much clonotypes are shared between individuals, the study performed deep sequencing of blood TCR repertoires from 4 to 6 healthy adults. Libraries were prepared and TCR repertoires were sequenced by different laboratories using diverse techniques, in order to increase sequencing depth and limit assay-specific biases. Broad study findings and their caveats: Clonotypes shared by all four sorted-subset donors showed higher generation probabilities than non-shared clonotypes. Pairwise subsampling led to the expectation that sequencing depth would affect the degree of clonotype sharing among donors. The small number of donors limited the genetic and exposure-history diversity represented. Incomplete sequencing was indicated by rarefaction of sorted-subset datasets, despite the large sequencing depth. Sampling was restricted to blood, and TCR repertoires in tissue are likely to differ from TCR repertoires in blood. About 4.5% of naive CD4, 3.5% of naive CD8, 2% to 2.5% of memory CD4, and 0.35% to 0.4% of memory CD8 clonotypes were shared across a few donors. Larger estimated clonotype richness was generally found for naive subsets than for memory subsets.

TCR CDR3 regions were amplified from genomic DNA by multiplex PCR using the deep immunoSEQ assay. Extracted genomic DNA from each cell subset was distributed evenly across all wells of several immunoSEQ 96-well plates, and each plate was treated as a replicate. For sorted subsets, approximately 210 ng genomic DNA, equal to 25,000 to 35,000 T cell genomes, was loaded into each replicate PCR. Purified libraries were measured with a Qubit 3.0 fluorometer, size-checked on a Bioanalyzer 2100, and measured again with the KAPA Library Quantification kit. Each immunoSEQ 96-well plate was sequenced on its own single-read 150-cycle Illumina NextSeq 550 flow cell. Per the original workflow: The immunoSEQ output contained only junctional sequences without quality scores, so filtering could not match that applied to full-length reads. Sequences were annotated with PyIR, a Python wrapper for IgBLAST v1.9, and V/J genes and CDR3 were assigned using IMGT germline references. Any read was removed if the V/J assignment was weak (E-value above 1e-6), the CDR3 was missing, or the read contained stop codons, out-of-frame junctions, or ambiguous translated residues. V3J clonotypes were defined by identical inferred V gene, J gene, and CDR3 amino acid sequence. Percentage overlap between repertoires was calculated by dividing the number of shared unique clonotypes by the size of the smaller repertoire. Three approaches were used to assess repertoire richness: RTK rarefaction, the Chao1 estimator, and Recon v2.1 estimates of unobserved clonotypes. For all TCRbeta clonotypes obtained by the gDNA method from a few donors, generation probabilities were computed with OLGA. The immuneACCESS repertoire file appears here via TCRdb, limited to in-frame rearrangements. These files lack a portion of the clones; in checked studies, under half of the deficit traces to unresolved V genes, and the cause of the others is not known. D and trimming come from the DNA, and the V and J calls and clone size come from that table. A total of around 990,000 clones appear in this sample, about 80% of them only once. Roughly 0.83% of the sample lies in the top ten.

The CDR3 goes from the cysteine to the phenylalanine over 14 residues. The DNA shown is the 42-base CDR3, in frame from base 1. Trimming takes 6 bases from V and 8 bases from J, and the germline ends sit 17 bases apart. The germline V gene specifies SGHVS as CDR1 and FQNEAQ as CDR2. Donors were healthy HIV-negative adults with no recently reported acute infections or vaccinations. Every donor was a Caucasian adult residing in Nashville, Tennessee, USA. CD4+ T cells were enriched by magnetic negative selection; naive cells were then positively selected on CD45RA, and the negative fraction formed the memory subset. After blood collection by leukapheresis, PBMCs were isolated using Ficoll-Histopaque density gradient centrifugation and then cryopreserved in the vapor phase of liquid nitrogen. Analytical flow cytometry was used to check the purity and quantity of every magnetically sorted T cell population. Genomic DNA was isolated from every sorted fraction and measured by UV absorbance on a Nanodrop 2000c.

On this clone itself: It has no known antigen specificity. Per-nucleotide qualities are absent, and no much larger clonotype sits a single base away.

The receptor was derived from a young man in good health. Some clones in this sample may be carry-over from other donors' samples. Recombination connected TRBV7-8 to TRBJ2-1, with a weak D call of TRBD2 (6 bases match). The sequenced sample consisted of memory CD4+ T cells from PBMCs. According to the study, the label for this sample's cell subset or site signals: CD45RA-negative fraction. The CDR3 reads as follows: CASRARLGAHEQFF. The base sequence is TGTGCCAGCAGAGCTAGACTAGGCGCTCATGAGCAGTTCTTC.